This T cell receptor beta chain comes out of a study of vaccination effects on CD4 cells after COVID-19. In the study overall: Post-vaccine sampling occurred a median 72 days after the second dose.

Notes on the study in general: Infection-derived and vaccine-derived clones contracted markedly late after vaccination. After vaccination of healthy people, only 1 of 255 vaccine-induced clones cross-reacted with common cold coronaviruses.

Trimming took off 0 bases at V and 8 bases at J, with 11 bases between the two ends. CDR1 SNHLY and CDR2 FYNNEI come from the germline V gene. There are 14 residues in the CDR3. Prior to sequencing, the ViraFEST assay stimulated PBMC with viral peptide pools, which expanded the antigen-specific CD4+ T cells. Following 10 days of culture, CD4+ T cells were isolated. Two-dose vaccination with either BNT162b2 or mRNA-1273 was given to the participants. A few counts support this clone. The antigen is unknown. The method was immunoSEQ multiplex PCR; TCRdb's version includes in-frame clones alone and lacks a portion of them. Found here are 25,000 to 30,000 clones, 70% to 75% of them singletons; the top ten hold approximately 10%.

The sample here was CD4+ T cells from PBMCs cultured with HCoV-NL63 spike peptides, taken after COVID-19 vaccination. V usage is TRBV2 and J usage is TRBJ2-1, with D uncertain. This sequence originates from a human donor who received a COVID-19 vaccine. CDR3 amino acids: CASSEALLGDEQFF. The CDR3 coding sequence is TGTGCCAGCAGTGAAGCGCTTCTGGGCGATGAGCAGTTCTTC.